This TCR beta chain was captured by sequencing in a study of shared clonotypes between healthy human individuals. The repertoire was sequenced with immunoSEQ multiplex PCR; TCRdb's copy has only in-frame clones and lacks some. The table shows approximately 2.5 million clones, with around nine tenths occurring only once. Adults of Caucasian background living in Nashville, Tennessee made up all donors. Overall study results and limits: Represented diversity (both genetic and exposure-history) was limited by the small number of donors. Some clonotypes were shared by all four sorted-subset donors, while others were not shared. The non-shared ones had lower generation probabilities than the shared ones. In a few donors, about 5% of naive CD4 clonotypes appeared in common.

About this clone itself: The antigen is undetermined.

V lost 0 bases and J 8 bases, leaving 14 bases between the germline ends. Germline values: CDR1 MNHEY, CDR2 SVGAGI. The CDR3 length is 15 residues. The receptor's source is a man between 18 and 29 years old in good health. This chain connects TRBV6-5 to TRBJ2-1; no reliable D call. Specimen: naive CD4+ T cells sorted from blood. The subset here: CD45RA+ positively selected. CDR3 in amino acids: CASSYSGKSGYEQFF. The CDR3 bases are TGTGCCAGCAGTTACTCGGGGAAATCCGGGTATGAGCAGTTCTTC.